Following are 2 T cell receptor beta chains from one sample sequenced in a study of beta chain features in type 1 diabetes. Study-wide results and caveats: Shortening of TCRB CDR3s, moderate but significant, appeared in all four CD4+ subsets of Type 1 diabetes patients.

Their antigen targets remain unknown. The authors reverse transcribed all of the isolated RNA, so sequencing captured expressed TCRB transcripts. Using immunoSEQ multiplex PCR, the repertoire was profiled, and TCRdb retains in-frame clones only, with some absent. The sample shows roughly 350,000 clones, around 9.6% of them seen only once. The sample was central memory CD4+ T cells from blood. The receptors originated from a man aged 25 to 40 with type 1 diabetes.

This clone has only a few counts. The CDR3: CASSLGTGGSEAFF. Here the CDR3 DNA reads TGTGCCAGCAGCTTAGGGACAGGGGGGTCTGAAGCTTTCTTT. The chain uses TRBV11-2 and TRBJ1-1; TRBD1 matches 10 bases. Germline loops: CDR1 SGHAT, CDR2 FQNNGV. The V and J ends lost 1 base and 6 bases, in that order; junction bases with no gene match: 2. The CDR3 sequence is 14 residues long.

The chain carries TRBV28 and TRBJ2-1; D ambiguous. The CDR3 extends over 12 amino acids. Germline CDR1 and CDR2: MDHEN and SYDVKM. The V end was cut by 6 bases, the J end by 6 bases, with 9 bases between. CDR3 region: CASSSNSNEQFF. CDR3 sequence (DNA): TGTGCCAGCAGCTCGAATTCCAATGAGCAGTTCTTC.